This TCR beta chain was recorded in a study of T cells expressing NK-cell markers. With the 5' RACE reads reprocessed, TCRdb shows one record per CDR3 protein and no DNA. The sample's table shows 130,000 to 150,000 distinct CDR3 sequences. Specimen: blood T cells: a sorted CD56 or NKG2C T cell subset, CD4+ or CD8+ T cells, or bulk PBMC T cells (not recorded which). The sequence derives from a young man in good health.

CDR3 sequence: CASSLVSRTSGQETQYF. The rearrangement uses TRBV7-9 and TRBJ2-5; there is no DNA to check the TCRdb D call of TRBD2. There are 17 residues in the CDR3. Germline lookup yields CDR1 SEHNR and CDR2 FQNEAQ (reference sequence). The full variable domain, in which reference TRBV7-9 and TRBJ2-5 provide the parts outside the CDR3, is DTGVSQNPRHKITKRGQNVTFRCDPISEHNRLYWYRQTLGQGPEFLTYFQNEAQLEKSRLLSDRFSAERPKGSFSTLEIQRTEQGDSAMYLCASSLVSRTSGQETQYFGPGTRLLVL.